This paragraph reports one T cell receptor (beta chain). Antigen specificity is unknown. What was amplified from RNA transcripts were TCR beta CDR3 regions. HTBI primers were the set used in a first-round RT-PCR of the TCR CDR3. In TCRdb, the multiplex PCR reads were re-called with MiXCR into one record per CDR3 protein. The top ten clones hold about 12% of a sample with hundreds of thousands of distinct CDR3 sequences, 14% of them seen once. In the ophthalmopathy cohort, Clinical Activity Score was at least 3, NOSPECS grade at least 4, and duration under 3 months. The data were obtained in a study of T cells in Graves' hyperthyroidism and ophthalmopathy. There are 18 residues in the CDR3. Germline values: CDR1 SEHNR, CDR2 FQNEAQ (reference sequence). Deletions cut 4 bases from V and 0 bases from J, with 19 bases between. Study results and limitations: Most clonotypes expanded in thyroid above 0.001 were likewise present in blood.

What was sequenced was blood. This clonotype was sampled from a woman aged 45-65 years with Graves' ophthalmopathy. V is TRBV7-9 and J is TRBJ2-1; D may be TRBD1 (6 bases). Here the CDR3 DNA reads TGTGCCAGCAGCTCCCCCACGACAGGCCGTAGCTCCTACAATGAGCAGTTCTTC. Its translation: CASSSPTTGRSSYNEQFF.